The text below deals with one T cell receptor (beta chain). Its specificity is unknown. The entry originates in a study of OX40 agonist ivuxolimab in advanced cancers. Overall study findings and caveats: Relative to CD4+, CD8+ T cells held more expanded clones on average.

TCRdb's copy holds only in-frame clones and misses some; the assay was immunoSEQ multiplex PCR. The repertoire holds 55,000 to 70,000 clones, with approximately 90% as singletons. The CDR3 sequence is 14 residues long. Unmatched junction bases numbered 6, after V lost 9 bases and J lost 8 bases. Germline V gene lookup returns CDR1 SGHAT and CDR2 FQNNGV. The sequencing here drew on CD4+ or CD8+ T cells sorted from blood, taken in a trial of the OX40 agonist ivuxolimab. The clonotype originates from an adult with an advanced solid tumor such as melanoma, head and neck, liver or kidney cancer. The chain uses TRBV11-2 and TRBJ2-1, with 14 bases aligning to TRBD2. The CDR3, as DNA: TGTGCCAGTATGACTAGCGGGGGGGCCTATGAGCAGTTCTTC. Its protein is CASMTSGGAYEQFF.